One T cell receptor (beta chain) is described in this entry. No antigen is known for it. The data are from a study of T cell responses to AZD1222 COVID-19 vaccine. General study results and limits: Most donors were white British and more were female, and clonal diversity was possibly underestimated. Variant regions that are unmutated are reportedly the target of nearly half of spike-specific TCRs.

Using immunoSEQ multiplex PCR, the repertoire was profiled, and TCRdb retains in-frame clones only, with some absent. Of tens of thousands of clones in the sample, almost 80% were seen once. The sample in question was peripheral blood, obtained on day 0 of AZD1222 vaccination. This sequence was found in an adult in good health.

For the CDR3, the DNA is TGTGCCTGGAGTGTACAATCTGGCAGGGAGGGGTTCTTC. Amino acids: CAWSVQSGREGFF. The chain carries TRBV30 and TRBJ2-1; 7 bases map to TRBD2. Trimming cost V 0 bases and J 15 bases; bases outside gene matches: 11. The germline CDR1 and CDR2 sequences are GTSNPN and SVGIG (reference sequence). The CDR3 extends over 13 amino acids.